The 22 T cell receptor beta chains presented below share a single source sample, sequenced in a study of CD8+ T cells in alopecia areata. Stated treatment: oral pan-JAK inhibitor, 5-10 mg twice daily. RNA was extracted and reverse transcribed into cDNA as the sequencing template. Assay used: immunoSEQ multiplex PCR; TCRdb lists only in-frame clones, some missing. Here the sample spans fewer than 250,000 clones, around 56% being singletons. The sequencing used CD4+ T cells sorted from blood, collected at week 4, from a patient treated with tofacitinib. These receptors all come from a human donor with alopecia areata.

The chain recombines TRBV6-1 with TRBJ2-4, with 7 nucleotides matching TRBD1. CDR3 size: 15 residues. With V trimmed by 5 bases and J by 2 bases, 6 bases remained unmatched. From germline, CDR1 is MNHNS and CDR2 SASEGT. CDR3 sequence (DNA): TGTGCCAGCAGTTCTACAGGGGTTCCCAAAAACATTCAGTACTTC. This sequence encodes CASSSTGVPKNIQYF.

This clone showed up just a few times. The chain combines TRBV28 with TRBJ2-1; maybe TRBD2 (5 bases). Germline loops: CDR1 MDHEN, CDR2 SYDVKM. Trimming stripped 6 bases from V and 2 bases from J, with 14 bases between. The CDR3 runs 15 residues. CDR3 amino acids: CASRAAEVAYNEQFF. Here the CDR3 DNA reads TGTGCCAGCAGGGCGGCGGAGGTTGCCTACAATGAGCAGTTCTTC.

This clone was counted only a few times. This chain joins TRBV23-1 and TRBJ2-5, with D perhaps given as TRBD1 or TRBD2 (5 bases each). TRBV23-1 is an ORF, and what it does is uncertain. V dropped 11 bases and J dropped 2 bases, with 24 bases sitting between them. This CDR3 comprises 16 residues. CDR3 protein: CAPITGTAGSQETQYF. Written as DNA, the CDR3 is TGCGCCCCCATCACGGGGACGGCGGGCTCACAAGAGACCCAGTACTTC.

The chain employs TRBV29-1 and TRBJ2-1; perhaps TRBD1 as D (5 bases). CDR1 is SQVTM, CDR2 ANQGSEA, per germline. CDR3 size: 10 residues. Deletions cut 4 bases from V and 11 bases from J, with 9 bases between. The CDR3 DNA reads TGCAGCGTTGTTAGGACACAGCAGTTCTTC. Translating it yields CSVVRTQQFF.

The chain employs TRBV4-1 and TRBJ1-4, with 9 bases lining up with TRBD1. Trimming at V came to 4 bases and at J to 7 bases, leaving 4 bases not matched to a gene. Germline V gives CDR1 MGHRA, CDR2 YSYEKL. The length of the CDR3 is 14 residues. The CDR3 protein is CASSPGQGPEKLFF. The CDR3 DNA sequence: TGCGCCAGCAGCCCGGGACAGGGACCTGAAAAACTGTTTTTT.

This clone was recorded a few times. V is TRBV29-1 and J is TRBJ1-1; the D is unclear. V lost 7 bases, J lost 0 bases, and 15 bases lay in between. The germline V gene encodes CDR1 SQVTM and CDR2 ANQGSEA. This CDR3 spans 14 amino acids. The CDR3 protein is CSAQKARMNTEAFF. Here the CDR3 DNA reads TGCAGCGCTCAGAAGGCGAGAATGAACACTGAAGCTTTCTTT. The entire variable domain, with the rest obtained from reference TRBV29-1 and TRBJ1-1, is as follows: SAVISQKPSRDICQRGTSLTIQCQVDSQVTMMFWYRQQPGQSLTLIATANQGSEATYESGFVIDKFPISRPNLTFSTLTVSNMSPEDSSIYLCSAQKARMNTEAFFGQGTRLTVV.

The rearrangement links TRBV29-1 to TRBJ2-5; 9 positions match TRBD1. This CDR3 has 13 residues. CDR1 and CDR2 (germline): SQVTM, ANQGSEA. Trimming removed 6 bases from V and 2 bases from J; junction bases left unmatched: 4. The CDR3 loop reads CSVGQGLQETQYF. CDR3 sequence (DNA): TGCAGCGTGGGACAGGGATTACAAGAGACCCAGTACTTC.

The rearrangement links TRBV7-9 to TRBJ2-5; a weak D match, TRBD1 (6 bases). Germline CDR1 is SEHNR and CDR2 is FQNEAQ (reference sequence). CDR3 length: 14 amino acids. V was clipped by 5 bases and J by 4 bases, with 14 bases between them. The CDR3 region has the DNA TGTGCCAGCAGCCTAATACAGGGTGTAGAGACCCAGTACTTC. Translating gives CASSLIQGVETQYF.

This clone showed up just a few times. The V gene is TRBV30, the J gene TRBJ2-2; 7 nucleotides align to TRBD1. Germline lookup yields CDR1 GTSNPN and CDR2 SVGIG (reference sequence). After removal of 0 bases from V and 7 bases from J, the junction contained 2 bases not matched to a gene. The CDR3 is made up of 13 amino acids. CDR3 coding DNA: TGTGCCTGGAGTGTACAGGGGCGCGGGGAGCTGTTTTTT. Protein: CAWSVQGRGELFF.

This rearrangement joins TRBV15 to TRBJ2-7; 7 bases align to TRBD1. The V gene end was trimmed by 0 bases and the J gene end by 7 bases; junction bases not matched to a gene: 6. Germline lookup yields CDR1 LNHNV and CDR2 YYDKDF (reference sequence). This CDR3 has 14 residues. CDR3 in DNA: TGTGCCACCAGCAGAGATCGAGGGGGCGAGGAGCAGTACTTC. Translation: CATSRDRGGEEQYF.

The V call is TRBV29-1, the J call TRBJ2-7; D not certain. CDR3 length: 13 residues. Trimming stripped 3 bases from V and 0 bases from J, with 9 bases between. Germline V gene data show CDR1 as SQVTM and CDR2 as ANQGSEA. The CDR3 sequence: CSVEGNDSYEQYF. In DNA, the CDR3 is TGCAGCGTTGAGGGAAACGACTCCTACGAGCAGTACTTC.

This sequence joins TRBV30 and TRBJ2-2; D gene ambiguous. CDR3 length equals 14 residues. Germline V gives CDR1 GTSNPN, CDR2 SVGIG (reference sequence). V lost 0 bases to trimming and J lost 3 bases, with 8 bases between them. CDR3 bases: TGTGCCTGGAGTGTCGTGCAGGACACCGGGGAGCTGTTTTTT. Its protein is CAWSVVQDTGELFF.

This sequence joins TRBV6-5 and TRBJ2-4; D unclear. This CDR3 has 13 residues. The germline gives CDR1 MNHEY, CDR2 SVGAGI. V was trimmed by 8 bases and J by 6 bases, leaving 14 bases between them. The CDR3 DNA sequence: TGTGCCAGCGCGCCAGTTCTCGGAAACATTCAGTACTTC. It is translated as CASAPVLGNIQYF.

This clone was detected once. The chain combines TRBV30 with TRBJ2-1; 7 nucleotides line up with TRBD1. The CDR3 loop spans 14 amino acids. Per the germline V gene, CDR1 is GTSNPN and CDR2 is SVGIG (reference sequence). With V trimmed by 5 bases and J by 4 bases, 8 bases remained unmatched. The CDR3 region is CAWAGTAVYNEQFF. The CDR3 region has the DNA TGTGCCTGGGCCGGGACAGCCGTATACAATGAGCAGTTCTTC. The complete variable domain, with remaining parts taken from reference TRBV30 and TRBJ2-1, reads SQTIHQWPATLVQPVGSPLSLECTVEGTSNPNLYWYRQAAGRGLQLLFYSVGIGQISSEVPQNLSASRPQDRQFILSSKKLLLSDSGFYLCAWAGTAVYNEQFFGPGTRLTVL.

The genes are TRBV28 and TRBJ1-4; 8 positions agree with TRBD1. The CDR3 covers 15 residues. CDR1 and CDR2 from the germline V gene are MDHEN and SYDVKM. The ends lost 1 base at V and 5 bases at J; junction bases unmatched: 3. CDR3 amino acids: CASSLSGGFNEKLFF. The CDR3 DNA is TGTGCCAGCAGTTTATCAGGGGGCTTCAATGAAAAACTGTTTTTT.

The gene calls are TRBV7-6 and TRBJ1-5; unclear D gene. This CDR3 has 12 amino acids. V was trimmed by 2 bases and J by 5 bases, leaving 4 bases between them. Germline V CDR1 and CDR2: SGHVS, FNYEAQ. The CDR3 region has the DNA TGTGCCAGCAGCTTACCCGATCAGCCCCAGCATTTT. Translation gives CASSLPDQPQHF. Looking up the rest from reference TRBV7-6 and TRBJ1-5 gives the full variable domain: GAGVSQSPRYKVTKRGQDVALRCDPISGHVSLYWYRQALGQGPEFLTYFNYEAQQDKSGLPNDRFSAERPEGSISTLTIQRTEQRDSAMYRCASSLPDQPQHFGDGTRLSIL.

The chain couples TRBV4-1 to TRBJ2-1, with 7 bases matching TRBD2. CDR3 size: 12 residues. Per germline, CDR1 MGHRA and CDR2 YSYEKL. V lost 2 bases, J lost 10 bases, and 2 bases stayed unmatched. The CDR3 DNA reads TGCGCCAGCAGCCAATCAGCGGGAGAGCAGTTCTTC. Translation: CASSQSAGEQFF.

V usage is TRBV27 and J usage is TRBJ1-2; D uncertain. The V end lost 8 bases, the J end lost 0 bases, and 13 bases lay between the germline ends. CDR1 is MNHEY and CDR2 is SMNVEV in the germline V gene (reference sequence). This CDR3 region has 14 residues. DNA of the CDR3: TGTGCCAGCCGTGCCCGTGGGGCTAACTATGGCTACACCTTC. Its protein is CASRARGANYGYTF.

The CDR3 bases are TGTGCCAGCAGGGGACTAGCGGGAGAAAATGAGCAGTTCTTC. Amino acids: CASRGLAGENEQFF. This chain connects TRBV27 to TRBJ2-1, with TRBD2 identical over 14 bases. The CDR3 is made up of 14 amino acids. The trim removed 6 bases at V and 7 bases at J, leaving 2 bases unmatched. Germline lookup yields CDR1 MNHEY and CDR2 SMNVEV (reference sequence).

This clone was counted once. The V call is TRBV4-3, the J call TRBJ1-2; D ambiguous. The germline V gene encodes CDR1 LGHNA and CDR2 YSLEER. V was clipped by 0 bases and J by 8 bases, with 10 bases between them. The CDR3 has 13 amino acids. The CDR3 sequence is CASSQDRVGGYTF. The CDR3 DNA is TGCGCCAGCAGCCAAGACCGGGTGGGGGGCTACACCTTC.

This rearrangement joins TRBV7-2 to TRBJ1-1, with unresolved D. The CDR3 sequence is 11 residues long. Germline loops: CDR1 SGHTA, CDR2 FQGNSA. Trimming took off 5 bases at V and 9 bases at J, with 10 bases between the two ends. The CDR3 bases are TGTGCCAGCAGCGATGCTTTACAAGCTTTCTTT. This translates into CASSDALQAFF.

This clone was counted only a few times. V usage is TRBV29-1 and J usage is TRBJ1-3, with TRBD1 matching over 7 bases. CDR3 length equals 14 residues. The germline V gene has CDR1 SQVTM and CDR2 ANQGSEA. V was pared by 7 bases and J by 2 bases, with 8 bases of the junction left unmatched. CDR3 nucleotide sequence: TGCAGCGGCACCACAGGGGCGACTGGAAACACCATATATTTT. As protein: CSGTTGATGNTIYF.